This T cell receptor beta chain comes out of a study of human T cells and chemical hapten exposure. The CDR3 contains 17 residues. The junction had 12 bases not matched to a gene; V was cut back by 6 bases and J by 2 bases. Germline V lookup: CDR1 MNHEY, CDR2 SVGEGT. In TCRdb, the RACE reads were re-called with MiXCR into one record per CDR3 protein. The sample lists around 250,000 distinct CDR3 sequences; about 9% were seen once. The time point: pre-sensitization, week 0. Treatment described: therapeutic diphenylcyclopropenone sensitization with weekly scalp DPC. Blood was collected ahead of every patch test applied. Unseparated into fractions, whole blood served as the source from which total RNA was extracted.

Specimen: whole blood, collected in connection with sensitization to the hapten diphenylcyclopropenone (DPC). This clonotype was obtained from a woman aged 40-49 years with alopecia areata. Some clones in this sample may be carry-over from other donors' samples. This chain links TRBV6-2 or TRBV6-3 with TRBJ2-7; 11 bases are shared with TRBD2. CDR3 protein: CASSQLAGVNGAYEQYF. CDR3 sequence (DNA): TGTGCCAGCAGCCAACTAGCGGGAGTGAACGGAGCCTACGAGCAGTACTTC.